This TCR beta chain comes out of a study of blood T cell repertoires in COVID-19. The CDR3 loop spans 14 amino acids. Germline assignment: CDR1 MGHRA and CDR2 YSYEKL. V shed 6 bases and J shed 6 bases, with 17 bases lying between them. Only in-frame clones appear in the TCRdb table, and some are missing; sequencing was by immunoSEQ multiplex PCR. Among more than 110,000 clones, around 80% were seen once, and the ten largest hold roughly 8.3%. The source is a woman aged 80 or over in a cohort sampled during active or convalescent COVID-19. The sample consisted of peripheral blood. V gene TRBV4-1 combines with J gene TRBJ1-2; perhaps TRBD1 as D (6 bases). The CDR3 loop reads CASSRGGGSDGYTF. Here the CDR3 DNA reads TGCGCCAGCAGTCGGGGAGGGGGTTCCGATGGCTACACCTTC.